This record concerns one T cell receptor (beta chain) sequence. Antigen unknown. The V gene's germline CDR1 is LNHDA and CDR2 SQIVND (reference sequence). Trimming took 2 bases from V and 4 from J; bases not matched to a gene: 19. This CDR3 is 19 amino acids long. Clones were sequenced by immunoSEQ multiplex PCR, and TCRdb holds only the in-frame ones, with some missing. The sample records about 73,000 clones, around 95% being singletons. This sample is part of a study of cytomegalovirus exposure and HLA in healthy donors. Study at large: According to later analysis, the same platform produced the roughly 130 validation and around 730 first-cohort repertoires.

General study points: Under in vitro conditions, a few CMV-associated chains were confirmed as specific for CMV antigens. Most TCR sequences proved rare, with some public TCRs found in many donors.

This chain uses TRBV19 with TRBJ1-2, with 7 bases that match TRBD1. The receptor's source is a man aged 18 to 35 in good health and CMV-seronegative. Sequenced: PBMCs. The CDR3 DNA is TGTGCCAGTAGTATACGATGGGGACAGAGAGGTCTGCTTGTCTATGGCTACACCTTC. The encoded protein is CASSIRWGQRGLLVYGYTF. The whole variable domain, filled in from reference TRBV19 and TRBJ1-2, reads DGGITQSPKYLFRKEGQNVTLSCEQNLNHDAMYWYRQDPGQGLRLIYYSQIVNDFQKGDIAEGYSVSREKKESFPLTVTSAQKNPTAFYLCASSIRWGQRGLLVYGYTFGSGTRLTVV.